This TCR beta chain comes out of a study of shared clonotypes between healthy human individuals. Germline lookup yields CDR1 LNHDA and CDR2 SQIVND (reference sequence). Losses at the gene ends were 0 bases for V and 5 bases for J; bases not matched to a gene: 12. This CDR3 has 19 residues. In the sorted-subset replicate PCRs, 200 ng DNA, 25,000 to 30,000 T cell genomes, was used. Data came from immunoSEQ multiplex PCR; TCRdb stores just in-frame clones and leaves some out. Of millions of clones detected, just over 90% appear once; the ten largest clones hold 0.3% to 0.4%. V usage is TRBV19 and J usage is TRBJ2-7, with TRBD2 identical over 14 bases. The sequence was collected from a man between 18 and 35 years old in good health. Some clones in this sample may be carry-over from other donors' samples. The sequenced material came from naive CD4+ T cells from PBMCs. As for subset: CD45RA+ positively selected. The CDR3 sequence: CASSIDLGTSGSSRNEQYF. The CDR3, as DNA: TGTGCCAGTAGTATAGATCTAGGGACTAGCGGGAGCTCACGGAACGAGCAGTACTTC.